The entry below describes one TCR beta chain. Patients aged 18 to 65 with hyperthyroidism were newly diagnosed, with duration under 2 months. First hyperthyroidism diagnosis is when the blood sample was obtained, before any ophthalmopathy symptoms. From under 12 ml of fresh peripheral blood, PBMCs were isolated. With 0 bases clipped from V and 8 bases from J, the junction kept 13 bases outside the gene matches. This CDR3 is 16 amino acids long. The V gene's germline CDR1 is DFQATT and CDR2 SNEGSKA (reference sequence). The data originate from a study of T cells in Graves' hyperthyroidism and ophthalmopathy. Across the whole study: Any treatment followed the collection of peripheral blood at initial diagnosis.

It was RNA transcripts that yielded the amplified TCR beta CDR3 regions. In the first-round RT-PCR of the TCR CDR3, the HTBI primer set was used. TCRdb analysed the multiplex PCR reads with MiXCR anew, one entry per CDR3 protein. The table records around 340,000 distinct CDR3 sequences, approximately 18% of them present only once. This sequence originates from a woman in her 30s with Graves' hyperthyroidism that later progressed to Graves' ophthalmopathy. V and J are TRBV20-1 and TRBJ2-1; 7 bases are shared with TRBD2. The sequenced sample consisted of blood. CDR3 region: CSARDLGTKFIHEQFF. CDR3 in DNA: TGCAGTGCTAGAGACCTCGGGACTAAATTTATCCATGAGCAGTTCTTC.